This passage covers 7 T cell receptor beta chains from one sample sequenced in a study of cytomegalovirus exposure and HLA in healthy donors. PCR employed 60 Vbeta and 13 Jbeta primers. Sequencing used immunoSEQ multiplex PCR; TCRdb keeps in-frame clones, though not all of them. This table has approximately 82,000 clones, more than 60% appearing once. The sequenced sample was PBMCs. These receptors were obtained from a man aged 40-49 years in good health and CMV-seronegative.

The chain links TRBV5-4 to TRBJ2-7; TRBD2 matches at 7 bases. V lost 3 bases to trimming and J lost 4 bases; unmatched junction nucleotides: 1. This CDR3 region has 12 residues. Germline V lookup: CDR1 SGHNT, CDR2 YYREEE (reference sequence). The CDR3 is CASSSGGYEQYF. CDR3 DNA sequence: TGTGCCAGCAGCTCCGGGGGGTACGAGCAGTACTTC. Full variable domain (remainder filled in from reference TRBV5-4 and TRBJ2-7): ETGVTQSPTHLIKTRGQQVTLRCSSQSGHNTVSWYQQALGQGPQFIFQYYREEENGRGNFPPRFSGLQFPNYSSELNVNALELDDSALYLCASSSGGYEQYFGPGTRLTVT.

As to this clone: At the DNA level, this CDR3 is encoded by other sequences in the same sample as well. The chain recombines TRBV10-3 with TRBJ2-3, with D possibly being TRBD2 (7 bases). There are 15 residues in the CDR3. Between the trimmed V and J ends, which lost 11 bases and 4 bases, there was a span of 22 bases. CDR1 is ENHRY, CDR2 SYGVKD, per germline. CDR3 sequence (DNA): TGTGCCTCAACAGGAGGACTAGGGGGGGCAGATACGCAGTATTTT. This sequence encodes CASTGGLGGADTQYF.

The chain employs TRBV9 and TRBJ2-1; TRBD2 matches 11 bases. CDR1 is SGDLS and CDR2 is YYNGEE in the germline V gene. The CDR3 is 17 residues long. V shed 3 bases, J shed 1 base, and the junction held 6 bases outside the gene matches. DNA for the CDR3: TGTGCCAGCAGCGCCGGACTAGCGGGTAATTCCTACAATGAGCAGTTCTTC. It specifies CASSAGLAGNSYNEQFF.

CDR3 DNA: TGTGCCAGTAGTATCGGCCAGGGGTATGGTAATGAGCAGTTCTTC. This sequence encodes CASSIGQGYGNEQFF. The genes are TRBV19 and TRBJ2-1, with D possibly TRBD1 on 6 matching bases. CDR1 is LNHDA and CDR2 is SQIVND in the germline V gene (reference sequence). This CDR3 spans 15 amino acids. V lost 3 bases and J 7 bases, leaving 16 bases between the germline ends.

The chain carries TRBV27 and TRBJ2-5; 7 bases fit TRBD2. The J call is uncertain, as TRBJ2-7 better fits the DNA end. The CDR3 length is 15 residues. CDR1 is MNHEY, CDR2 SMNVEV, per germline (reference sequence). The CDR3 here is CASSFSGRASYEQYF. CDR3 DNA: TGTGCCAGCAGTTTTAGTGGGAGGGCCTCCTACGAGCAGTACTTC.

There are a few counts of this clone. The rearrangement joins TRBV29-1 to TRBJ1-5, with TRBD1 identical over 8 bases. The CDR3 sequence is 15 residues long. V was clipped by 3 bases and J by 3 bases; unmatched bases: 7. Germline lookup yields CDR1 SQVTM and CDR2 ANQGSEA. As DNA, the CDR3 is TGCAGCGTTGATCGCCGGACAGGGAACAATCAGCCCCAGCATTTT. Protein sequence: CSVDRRTGNNQPQHF.

This chain links TRBV4-2 with TRBJ2-7; TRBD2 might be the D (5 bases). Germline V gene data show CDR1 as LGHNA and CDR2 as YNFKEQ. This CDR3 region has 14 residues. Trimming pared 1 base from V and 2 bases from J, leaving 9 bases between. CDR3 sequence: CASSQGFSAYEQYF. The CDR3 DNA reads as TGTGCCAGCAGCCAAGGGTTTAGCGCCTACGAGCAGTACTTC.